Sequencing of this T cell receptor (beta chain) was carried out in a study of blood T cell repertoires in COVID-19. The protocol was immunoSEQ multiplex PCR, while the TCRdb copy is restricted to in-frame clones and leaves out a portion. This table holds roughly 120,000 clones, 75% to 95% found once. The CDR3 has 17 amino acids. V shed 8 bases, J shed 4 bases, and the junction held 14 bases outside the gene matches. Germline assignment: CDR1 MDHEN and CDR2 SYDVKM. This chain connects TRBV28 to TRBJ2-3; 11 bases agree with TRBD2. Sequenced: peripheral blood. This receptor was obtained from a human donor with active COVID-19. The donor label of this sample is uncertain. Here the CDR3 DNA reads TGTGCCAGCGGTAGAGCTACTAGCGGGGGCTCGGCAGATACGCAGTATTTT. Its protein product is CASGRATSGGSADTQYF.